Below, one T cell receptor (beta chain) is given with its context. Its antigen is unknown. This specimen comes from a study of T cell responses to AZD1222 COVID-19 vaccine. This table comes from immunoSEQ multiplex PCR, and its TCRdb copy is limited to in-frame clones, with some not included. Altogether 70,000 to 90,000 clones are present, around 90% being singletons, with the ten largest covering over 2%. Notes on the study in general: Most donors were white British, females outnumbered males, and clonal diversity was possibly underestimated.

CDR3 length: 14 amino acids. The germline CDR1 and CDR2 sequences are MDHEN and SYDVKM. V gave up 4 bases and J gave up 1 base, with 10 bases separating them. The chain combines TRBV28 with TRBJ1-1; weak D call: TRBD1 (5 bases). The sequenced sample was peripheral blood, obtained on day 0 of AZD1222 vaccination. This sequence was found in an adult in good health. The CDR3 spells CASSSPGGNTEAFF. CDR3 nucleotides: TGTGCCAGCAGTTCCCCGGGGGGGAACACTGAAGCTTTCTTT.